Listed below are T cell receptor beta chains from one sample, sequenced in a study of human thymus T cells. Only in-frame clones appear in the TCRdb table, and some are missing; sequencing was by immunoSEQ multiplex PCR. Here the sample spans tens of thousands of clones, just over 95% being singletons. What was sequenced was thymus tissue. These receptors all stem from a boy under three years old with a congenital heart defect but otherwise immunologically healthy. Both conserved end residues are part of each CDR3. The D gene is left open where the match is weak. Some rows have no size entry. The others give once, few or many, or a class for an expanded clone.

d_gene	abundance	v_gene	j_gene	CDR3nt	CDR3aa
TRBD1	-	TRBV27	TRBJ2-1	TGTGCCAGCAATCCCAAAGGGACAGGGGGCCCCAATGAGCAGTTCTTC	CASNPKGTGGPNEQFF
-	-	TRBV28	TRBJ2-7	TGTGCCAGCAGTTTGCCCCCTGCAGGGAGCCACGAGCAGTACTTC	CASSLPPAGSHEQYF
-	-	TRBV28	TRBJ1-5	TGTGCCAGCAGTTTACACAGAGATTATCAGCCCCAGCATTTT	CASSLHRDYQPQHF
-	-	TRBV6-1	TRBJ1-6	TGTGCCAGCAGTGAAGTGGGCAGGAGCTCCTATAATTCACCCCTCCACTTT	CASSEVGRSSYNSPLHF
-	-	TRBV7-8	TRBJ1-5	TGTGCCAGCAGCCATGTGAGGACCCCCAATCAGCCCCAGCATTTT	CASSHVRTPNQPQHF
-	-	TRBV4-3	TRBJ2-7	TGCGCCAGCAGCCAAGGACACTCTTTAACCTACGAGCAGTACTTC	CASSQGHSLTYEQYF
TRBD2	-	TRBV10-3	TRBJ2-2	TGTGCCGTCCCCGGCCTAGGGGAGGGTGGTGCCGGGGAGCTGTTTTTT	CAVPGLGEGGAGELFF
-	-	TRBV5-1	TRBJ2-1	TGCGCCAGCAGCTTGGTGGTAAACGGGGTTCAAGCTGAGAGCTCCTACAATGAGCAGTTCTTC	CASSLVVNGVQAESSYNEQFF
-	once	TRBV6-1	TRBJ1-3	TGTGCCAGCAGTGCAATCTTCAAAGGGGGTACAGGAAACACCATATATTTT	CASSAIFKGGTGNTIYF
-	-	TRBV7-9	TRBJ2-7	TGTGCCAGCAGCTTCACCTCCAAGTCCCCGCTCTACGAGCAGTACTTC	CASSFTSKSPLYEQYF
-	-	TRBV21-1	TRBJ1-6	TGTGCCAGCAGCCAGCGGGGGGTAACTAATTCACCCCTCCACTTT	CASSQRGVTNSPLHF
-	-	TRBV19	TRBJ1-1	TGTGCCAGTTTCACTGAAGCTTTCTTT	CASFTEAFF
TRBD1	once	TRBV19	TRBJ1-1	TGTGCCAGTAGTATCCCCGACAGGGGAAGGGGGAATACTGAAGCTTTCTTT	CASSIPDRGRGNTEAFF
-	-	TRBV2	TRBJ2-7	TGTGCCAGCAGTGATAAGGGGGGTGACGAGCAGTACTTC	CASSDKGGDEQYF
-	-	TRBV14	TRBJ2-3	TGTGCCAGCAGCCAAGAAGGAAGTCCTAGCACAGATACGCAGTATTTT	CASSQEGSPSTDTQYF
-	once	TRBV28	TRBJ2-7	TGTGCCAGCAGTTGTGGTCAACGAGGACGATGGGAGCAGTACTTC	CASSCGQRGRWEQYF
-	-	TRBV18	TRBJ1-6	TGTGCCAGCTCATTAGAAAACGCCTATAATTCACCCCTCCACTTT	CASSLENAYNSPLHF
TRBD1	-	TRBV4-3	TRBJ1-2	TGCGCCAGCAGCCTGCAGACAGGGAGGTACTATGGCTACACCTTC	CASSLQTGRYYGYTF
-	-	TRBV5-4	TRBJ2-5	TGTGCCAGCCGCGGGTGCGAAGAGACCCAGTACTTC	CASRGCEETQYF
-	-	TRBV2	TRBJ2-1	TGTGCCAGCAGTGAAGATCGGGATAACGCACCGGATTCCGGGGGCTCCTACAATGAGCAGTTCTTC	CASSEDRDNAPDSGGSYNEQFF
-	-	TRBV27	TRBJ2-5	TGTGCTTCCATTAGAAAAGGGACCCAGTACTTC	CASIRKGTQYF
TRBD1	-	TRBV6-6	TRBJ2-7	TGTGCCAGCATTGGTGGGGGTCGTGGGACAGACTACGAGCAGTACTTC	CASIGGGRGTDYEQYF
TRBD1	-	TRBV14	TRBJ1-6	TGTGCCAGCAGCCAACCTTCGGACAGGGGTTCACCCCTCCACTTT	CASSQPSDRGSPLHF
TRBD2	-	TRBV19	TRBJ2-1	TGTGCCAGTAGTATCGAGGGACTAGCGGGAGTGTCTAATGAGCAGTTCTTC	CASSIEGLAGVSNEQFF
TRBD2	once	TRBV30	TRBJ2-5	TGTGCCTGGAGTGTAAGCGGGGGGAGGCAAGAGACCCAGTACTTC	CAWSVSGGRQETQYF
-	-	TRBV4-3	TRBJ2-3	TGCGCCAGCAGCCAAGATTTAGGGGTGTACCGGACTATCCCCACAGATACGCAGTATTTT	CASSQDLGVYRTIPTDTQYF
TRBD2	once	TRBV5-4	TRBJ2-1	TGTGCCAGCAGCTTGGATAAATTAGCGGGAGGGCCCTCGGGCAATGAGCAGTTCTTC	CASSLDKLAGGPSGNEQFF
-	once	TRBV5-1	TRBJ2-1	TGCGCCAGCAGCCGGGATTTCCACAATGAGCAGTTCTTC	CASSRDFHNEQFF
-	-	TRBV5-1	TRBJ2-5	TGCGCCAGCAGCCTTCCGGAAGGGGTGGAGGAGACCCAGTACTTC	CASSLPEGVEETQYF